This entry lists 5 T cell receptor beta chains sequenced from one sample in a study of blood T cell repertoires in COVID-19. The repertoire was sequenced with immunoSEQ multiplex PCR; TCRdb's copy has only in-frame clones and lacks some. This sample has about 29,000 clones, with 70% to 90% found just once. The sample consisted of peripheral blood. All receptors derive from a woman of 80 years or more with COVID-19, enrolled during active disease.

This clone was recorded once. This chain joins TRBV6-1 and TRBJ2-7, with D perhaps matching TRBD2 (7 bases). CDR1 and CDR2 from the germline V gene are MNHNS and SASEGT. The CDR3 sequence is 13 residues long. The V end was cut by 4 bases, the J end by 6 bases, with 13 bases between. CDR3 in DNA: TGTGCCAGCAGTGTAGCTGGGGGGGCCGAGCAGTACTTC. It codes for CASSVAGGAEQYF.

This chain joins TRBV5-1 and TRBJ1-2; 9 positions agree with TRBD1. The CDR3 extends over 15 amino acids. CDR1 is SGHRS and CDR2 is YFSETQ in the germline V gene. V lost 3 bases to trimming and J lost 2 bases; unmatched junction nucleotides: 5. The CDR3 region has the DNA TGCGCCAGCAGCTCAACAGGGGGCGCCAACTATGGCTACACCTTC. Protein: CASSSTGGANYGYTF.

Only a few counts were recorded for this clone. The V gene is TRBV19, the J gene TRBJ1-1, with 7 bases fitting TRBD1. The J segment lost 0 bases and the V segment lost 5 bases, leaving 0 bases of the junction unmatched. Germline-derived CDR1 and CDR2 are LNHDA and SQIVND (reference sequence). The CDR3 extends over 13 amino acids. The CDR3 protein is CASSDRVNTEAFF. CDR3 nucleotide sequence: TGTGCCAGTAGTGACAGGGTGAACACTGAAGCTTTCTTT.

V and J are TRBV7-6 and TRBJ2-5, with a tentative D call TRBD2 (7 bases). The CDR3 is 14 residues long. Per the germline V gene, CDR1 is SGHVS and CDR2 is FNYEAQ. The V end was cut by 6 bases, the J end by 7 bases, with 18 bases between. The DNA of the CDR3 is TGTGCCAGCAGATCCCGGGGGGCCGGGGGGACCCAGTACTTC. Its protein is CASRSRGAGGTQYF.

This chain connects TRBV6-5 to TRBJ1-1; 8 positions agree with TRBD1. The CDR3 sequence is 13 residues long. V lost 4 bases and J lost 4; bases outside the gene matches: 2. Germline lookup yields CDR1 MNHEY and CDR2 SVGAGI. The CDR3 DNA follows: TGTGCCAGCAGTTTGACAGGGGTCACTGAAGCTTTCTTT. Encoded protein: CASSLTGVTEAFF.